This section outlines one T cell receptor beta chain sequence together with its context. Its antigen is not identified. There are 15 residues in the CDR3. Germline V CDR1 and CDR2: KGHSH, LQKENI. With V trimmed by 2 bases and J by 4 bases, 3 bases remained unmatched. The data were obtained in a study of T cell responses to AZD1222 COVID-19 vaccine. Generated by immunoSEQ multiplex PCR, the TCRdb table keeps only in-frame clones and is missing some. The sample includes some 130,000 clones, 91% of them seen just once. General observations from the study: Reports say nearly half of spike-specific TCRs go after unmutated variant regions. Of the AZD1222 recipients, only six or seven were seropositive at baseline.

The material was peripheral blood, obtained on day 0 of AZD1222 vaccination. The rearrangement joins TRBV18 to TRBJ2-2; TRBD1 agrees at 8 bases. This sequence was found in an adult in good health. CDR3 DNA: TGTGCCAGCTCACCAGACAGGGGAGGCACCGGGGAGCTGTTTTTT. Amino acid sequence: CASSPDRGGTGELFF.